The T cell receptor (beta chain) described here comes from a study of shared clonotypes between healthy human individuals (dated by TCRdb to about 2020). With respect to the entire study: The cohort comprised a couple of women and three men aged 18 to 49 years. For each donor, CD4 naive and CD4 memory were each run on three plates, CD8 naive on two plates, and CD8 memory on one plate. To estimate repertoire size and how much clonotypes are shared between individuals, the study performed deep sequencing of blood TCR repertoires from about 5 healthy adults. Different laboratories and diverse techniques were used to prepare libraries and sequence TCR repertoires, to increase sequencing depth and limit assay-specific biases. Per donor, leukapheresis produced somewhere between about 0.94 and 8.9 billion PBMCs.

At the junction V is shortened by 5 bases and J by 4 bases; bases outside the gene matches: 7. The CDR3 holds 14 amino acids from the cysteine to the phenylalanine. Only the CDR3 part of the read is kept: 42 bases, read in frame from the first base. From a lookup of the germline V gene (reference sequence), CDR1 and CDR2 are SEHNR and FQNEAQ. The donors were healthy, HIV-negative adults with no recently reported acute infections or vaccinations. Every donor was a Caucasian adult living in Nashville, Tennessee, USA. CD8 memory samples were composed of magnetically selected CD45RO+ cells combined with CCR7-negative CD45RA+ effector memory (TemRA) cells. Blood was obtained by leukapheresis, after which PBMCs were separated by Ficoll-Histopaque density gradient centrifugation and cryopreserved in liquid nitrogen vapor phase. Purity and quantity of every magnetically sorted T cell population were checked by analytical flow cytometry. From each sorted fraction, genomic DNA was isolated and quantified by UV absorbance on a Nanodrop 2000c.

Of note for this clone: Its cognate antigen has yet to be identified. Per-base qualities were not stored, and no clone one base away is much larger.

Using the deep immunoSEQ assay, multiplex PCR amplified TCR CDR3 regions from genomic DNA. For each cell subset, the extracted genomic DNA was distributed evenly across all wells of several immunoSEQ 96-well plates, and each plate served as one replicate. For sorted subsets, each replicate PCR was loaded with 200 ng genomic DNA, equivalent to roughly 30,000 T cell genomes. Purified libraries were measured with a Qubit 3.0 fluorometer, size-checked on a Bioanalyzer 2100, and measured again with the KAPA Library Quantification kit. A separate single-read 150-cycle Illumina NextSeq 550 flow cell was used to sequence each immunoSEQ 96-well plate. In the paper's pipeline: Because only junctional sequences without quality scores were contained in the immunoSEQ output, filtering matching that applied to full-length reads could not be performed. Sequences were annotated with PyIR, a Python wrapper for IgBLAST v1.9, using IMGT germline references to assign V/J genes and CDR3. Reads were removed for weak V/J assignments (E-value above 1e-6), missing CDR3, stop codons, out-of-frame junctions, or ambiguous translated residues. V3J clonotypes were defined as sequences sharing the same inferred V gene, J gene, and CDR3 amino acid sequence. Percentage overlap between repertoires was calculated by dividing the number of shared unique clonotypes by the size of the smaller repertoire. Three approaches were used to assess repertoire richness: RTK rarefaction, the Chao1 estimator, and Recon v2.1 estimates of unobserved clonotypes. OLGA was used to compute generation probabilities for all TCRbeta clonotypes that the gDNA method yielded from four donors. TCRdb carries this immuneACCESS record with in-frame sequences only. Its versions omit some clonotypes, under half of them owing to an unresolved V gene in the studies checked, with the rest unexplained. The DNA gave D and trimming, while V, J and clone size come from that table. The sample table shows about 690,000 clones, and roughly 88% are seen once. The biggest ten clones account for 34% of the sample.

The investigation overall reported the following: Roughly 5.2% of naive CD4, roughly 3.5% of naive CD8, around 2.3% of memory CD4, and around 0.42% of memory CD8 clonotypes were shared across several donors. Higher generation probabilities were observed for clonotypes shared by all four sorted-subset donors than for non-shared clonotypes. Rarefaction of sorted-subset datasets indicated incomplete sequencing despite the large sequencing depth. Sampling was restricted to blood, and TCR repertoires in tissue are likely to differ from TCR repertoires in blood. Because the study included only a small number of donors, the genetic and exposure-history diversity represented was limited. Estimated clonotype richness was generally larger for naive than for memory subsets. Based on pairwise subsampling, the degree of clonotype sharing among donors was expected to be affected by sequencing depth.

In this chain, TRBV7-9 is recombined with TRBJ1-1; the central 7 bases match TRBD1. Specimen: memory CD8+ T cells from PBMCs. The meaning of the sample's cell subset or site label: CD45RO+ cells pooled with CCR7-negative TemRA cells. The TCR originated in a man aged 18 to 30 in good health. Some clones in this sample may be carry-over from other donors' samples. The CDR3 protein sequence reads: CASSQGGSSTEAFF. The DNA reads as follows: TGTGCCAGCAGCCAGGGGGGTAGTAGCACTGAAGCTTTCTTT. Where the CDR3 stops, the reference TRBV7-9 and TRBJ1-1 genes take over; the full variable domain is DTGVSQNPRHKITKRGQNVTFRCDPISEHNRLYWYRQTLGQGPEFLTYFQNEAQLEKSRLLSDRFSAERPKGSFSTLEIQRTEQGDSAMYLCASSQGGSSTEAFFGQGTRLTVV.